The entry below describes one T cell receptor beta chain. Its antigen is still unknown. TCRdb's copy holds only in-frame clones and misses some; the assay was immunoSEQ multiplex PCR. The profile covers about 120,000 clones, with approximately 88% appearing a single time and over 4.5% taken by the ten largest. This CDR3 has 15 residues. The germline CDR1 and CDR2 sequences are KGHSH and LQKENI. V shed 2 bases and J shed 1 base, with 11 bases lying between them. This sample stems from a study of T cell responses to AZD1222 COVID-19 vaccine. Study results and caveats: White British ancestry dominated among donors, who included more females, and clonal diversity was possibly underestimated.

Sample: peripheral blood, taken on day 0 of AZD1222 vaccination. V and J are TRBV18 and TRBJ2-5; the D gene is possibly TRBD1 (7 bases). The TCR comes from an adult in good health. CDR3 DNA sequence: TGTGCCAGCTCACCAGCAGGGGGGATCCAAGAGACCCAGTACTTC. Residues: CASSPAGGIQETQYF.